This T cell receptor beta chain was identified during a study of cytomegalovirus exposure and HLA in healthy donors. Study results and caveats: Reports state that TCR beta sequences accurately predicted most subjects' HLA-A and HLA-B alleles. In a later analysis, a missense DCLRE1C variant was linked to TCR beta V- and J-gene trimming. In a later analysis, common viral pathogens appeared linked to several of the most significant clusters.

PCR was performed using 60 Vbeta and 13 Jbeta primers. Assay: immunoSEQ multiplex PCR; the TCRdb copy retains only in-frame clones and omits some. Of 99,000 or so clones in the sample, around 81% were seen once. About this clone itself: Its antigen is undetermined.

Sequences were obtained from PBMCs. This clonotype originated in a female donor in good health and CMV-seropositive.

The DNA for the CDR3 is TGTGCCAGCAGCTTAGGCCGGGAGTTACGAGAGACCCAGTACTTC. It is translated as CASSLGRELRETQYF. The chain carries TRBV7-9 and TRBJ2-5, with a tentative D call TRBD2 (6 bases). CDR1 and CDR2 (germline): SEHNR, FQNEAQ (reference sequence). The V end lost 1 base, the J end lost 4 bases, and 13 bases lay between the germline ends. CDR3 length: 15 residues.